Below, one TCR beta chain is given with its context. Its antigen is as yet unknown. Generated by immunoSEQ multiplex PCR, the TCRdb table keeps only in-frame clones and is missing some. The data contain nearly 20,000 clones, around 80% of them singletons. This record comes from a study of T cell clonotyping in hematopoietic cell transplantation. The CDR3 is 15 residues long. The germline V gene has CDR1 SNHLY and CDR2 FYNNEI. V gave up 0 bases and J gave up 3 bases, with 10 bases separating them. Study results and caveats: No sorting was done, leaving CD4 and CD8 contributions mixed. Recipient TCR diversity dropped after transplant; expanded clonotypes rose from day 30 to 180.

The gene calls are TRBV2 and TRBJ2-3, with D unclear. Source material: peripheral blood mononuclear cells. This receptor was identified in a man between 60 and 70 years old in good health. Some clones in this sample may be carry-over from other donors' samples. CDR3 protein: CASSEADTVTDTQYF. In nucleotides, the CDR3 is TGTGCCAGCAGTGAAGCCGATACCGTTACAGATACGCAGTATTTT. Looking up the rest from reference TRBV2 and TRBJ2-3 gives the full variable domain: EPEVTQTPSHQVTQMGQEVILRCVPISNHLYFYWYRQILGQKVEFLVSFYNNEISEKSEIFDDQFSVERPDGSNFTLKIRSTKLEDSAMYFCASSEADTVTDTQYFGPGTRLTVL.